This is a list of T cell receptor beta chains from one sample in a study of spatial heterogeneity in lung cancer. One entry per CDR3 protein results from TCRdb running MiXCR on the 5' RACE reads. The sample has about 5,000 distinct CDR3 sequences, 2.5% to 3% seen once. The input for sequencing was normal lung tissue next to the tumor, taken at surgery. The receptors derive from a male donor with early-stage non-small cell lung cancer. The CDR3 runs from the conserved cysteine through the conserved F or W. The D gene is left open where the match is weak. Clone sizes are given selectively: once, few, many, or a class where the clone is expanded.

>many|TRBJ1-5|TRBV15|TRBD1
TGTGCCACCACGGGACAGCTCAATCAGCCCCAGCATTTT
CATTGQLNQPQHF
>many|TRBJ2-7|TRBV12-5|-
TGTGCTAGTGGAGTAACGGGACCGTCCTACGAGCAGTACTTC
CASGVTGPSYEQYF
>many|TRBJ2-2|TRBV7-3|-
TGTGCCAGCAGCTTAAATGGCGGGGGCCCCCACACCGGGGAGCTGTTTTTT
CASSLNGGGPHTGELFF
>many|TRBJ1-5|TRBV27|TRBD1
TGTGCCAGCAAACCTCTAGGGACAGTTGGAATCGCCCAGCATTTT
CASKPLGTVGIAQHF
>many|TRBJ2-2|TRBV4-2|TRBD1
TGTGCCAGCAGCCCTATTAGGGGGCCTGACACCGGGGAGCTGTTTTTT
CASSPIRGPDTGELFF
>medium-sized|TRBJ2-1|TRBV12-3/TRBV12-4|TRBD2
TGTGCCAGCAGTTTAACTAGCGGGAGAATGGGGCGGAATGAGCAGTTCTTC
CASSLTSGRMGRNEQFF
>many|TRBJ2-1|TRBV20-1|-
TGCAGTGCCCTGCCCCGCATTATTGGGTACGACAATGAGCAGTTCTTC
CSALPRIIGYDNEQFF
>many|TRBJ2-3|TRBV20-1|TRBD2
TGCAGTGCTAGACCGAGCGGGAGGTTCTCAGATACGCAGTATTTT
CSARPSGRFSDTQYF
>many|TRBJ1-1|TRBV12-3/TRBV12-4|-
TGTGCCAGCAGTTCGGGATTCACTGAAGCTTTCTTT
CASSSGFTEAFF
>many|TRBJ2-3|TRBV7-9|TRBD2
TGTGCCAGCAGCTTAGCCGCGGGAGGTTTAGATACGCAGTATTTT
CASSLAAGGLDTQYF
>many|TRBJ2-5|TRBV2|TRBD1
TGTGCCAGCAGTGGGACAGGGGGCCAAGAGACCCAGTACTTC
CASSGTGGQETQYF
>medium-sized|TRBJ2-6|TRBV27|-
TGTGCCAGCAGAAGTGTTGCGTTTTCTGGTGGGGCCAACGTCCTGACTTTC
CASRSVAFSGGANVLTF
>medium-sized|TRBJ1-1|TRBV6-5|-
TGTGCCAGCAGTCCCACCCTGGGGGGCCTCATGAACACTGAAGCTTTCTTT
CASSPTLGGLMNTEAFF
>medium-sized|TRBJ1-6|TRBV3-1|TRBD1
TGTGCCAGCAGCCAGGCTAAAATCGGACAGGGGCATTCACCCCTCCACTTT
CASSQAKIGQGHSPLHF
>-|TRBJ2-3|TRBV20-1|TRBD2
TGCAGTGCTAGAGATCCCAGCGGGAGCGATACGCAGTATTTT
CSARDPSGSDTQYF
>many|TRBJ1-2|TRBV29-1|TRBD1
TGCAGCGTTGAAGAATTGACAGGGGGCTTGTACGGCTACACCTTC
CSVEELTGGLYGYTF